The 13 T cell receptor beta chains below come from one sample, sequenced in a study of blood T cell repertoires in COVID-19. The data were produced by immunoSEQ multiplex PCR, yet TCRdb's version contains in-frame clones alone and is incomplete. The table has approximately 130,000 clones, approximately 80% seen once. Input material: peripheral blood. The receptors derive from a woman aged 55-70 years with active or convalescent COVID-19.

The chain is built from TRBV9 and TRBJ1-2, with TRBD1 identical over 8 bases. The CDR3 covers 16 residues. Germline lookup yields CDR1 SGDLS and CDR2 YYNGEE. Unmatched junction bases numbered 8, after V lost 0 bases and J lost 4 bases. The CDR3 loop is CASSVGQRGTGYGYTF. The CDR3 nucleotides read TGTGCCAGCAGCGTAGGACAGAGGGGGACAGGCTATGGCTACACCTTC.

The chain joins TRBV29-1 to TRBJ1-4; TRBD1 matches 7 bases. The germline V gene encodes CDR1 SQVTM and CDR2 ANQGSEA. There are 14 residues in the CDR3. J lost 11 bases, V lost 4 bases, and 13 bases had no gene match. This CDR3 reads CSVAPGTEETKLFF. The CDR3, as DNA: TGCAGCGTTGCCCCCGGGACAGAGGAAACTAAACTGTTTTTT.

V is TRBV28 and J is TRBJ2-1; D is perhaps TRBD1 (6 bases). V lost 6 bases and J lost 9, with 18 bases in between. Looked up from germline, CDR1 is MDHEN and CDR2 is SYDVKM. The CDR3 has 14 amino acids. The CDR3 DNA sequence: TGTGCCAGCAGGCCAGGGGACACGGCTCTTGAGCAGTTCTTC. It yields the protein CASRPGDTALEQFF.

This clone was seen only a few times. The chain uses TRBV28 and TRBJ2-3; D not certain. This CDR3 is 16 amino acids long. V lost 1 base, J lost 0 bases, and 11 bases lay in between. Germline loops: CDR1 MDHEN, CDR2 SYDVKM. CDR3 amino acids: CASSLYKITSTDTQYF. The CDR3 bases are TGTGCCAGCAGTTTATACAAGATAACCAGCACAGATACGCAGTATTTT.

The chain joins TRBV21-1 to TRBJ2-1; the table assigns TRBD2, which was not confirmed against the DNA. TRBV21-1 corresponds to a pseudogene. The CDR3 loop spans 15 amino acids. CDR3 in amino acids: CASSKLAGSYNEQFF. The CDR3 nucleotides read TGTGCCAGCAGCAAATTAGCGGGCTCCTACAATGAGCAGTTCTTC.

In this sample, this clone turned up once. This chain uses TRBV19 with TRBJ1-3; possible D gene TRBD1, 5 bases. CDR1 is LNHDA and CDR2 is SQIVND in the germline V gene (reference sequence). The V and J ends lost 6 bases and 2 bases respectively, with 14 bases between them. The CDR3 loop spans 15 amino acids. CDR3 protein: CASSSSDTPGNTIYF. The CDR3 bases are TGTGCCAGTAGCAGCTCGGACACCCCTGGAAACACCATATATTTT. Full variable domain (remainder filled in from reference TRBV19 and TRBJ1-3): DGGITQSPKYLFRKEGQNVTLSCEQNLNHDAMYWYRQDPGQGLRLIYYSQIVNDFQKGDIAEGYSVSREKKESFPLTVTSAQKNPTAFYLCASSSSDTPGNTIYFGEGSWLTVV.

In this sample, this clone turned up a few times. The J gene is TRBJ1-1, the V gene TRBV6-2 or TRBV6-3; D perhaps matches TRBD1 (6 bases). CDR3 size: 14 residues. Germline assignment: CDR1 MNHEY and CDR2 SVGEGT. V was shortened by 2 bases and J by 6 bases, with 13 bases between the two germline ends. The CDR3, as DNA: TGTGCCAGCAGTTACCAGGGGATATCCGCTGAAGCTTTCTTT. Its translation is CASSYQGISAEAFF.

The gene calls are TRBV29-1 and TRBJ2-1, with a possible D match to TRBD1 (6 bases). Germline V gives CDR1 SQVTM, CDR2 ANQGSEA. V lost 5 bases to trimming and J lost 4 bases, with 9 bases between them. The CDR3 extends over 12 amino acids. The CDR3 coding sequence is TGCAGCGTTAGCGGACAGTACAATGAGCAGTTCTTC. Protein product: CSVSGQYNEQFF.

The chain employs TRBV11-2 and TRBJ2-3, with 12 bases lining up with TRBD2. With 1 base clipped from V and 4 bases from J, the junction kept 6 bases outside the gene matches. The CDR3 runs to 17 residues. In germline, CDR1 is SGHAT, CDR2 FQNNGV. As DNA, the CDR3 is TGTGCCAGCAGCTTAGGGGCTAGCGGGGGGGCGGCAGATACGCAGTATTTT. It is translated as CASSLGASGGAADTQYF.

This chain joins TRBV2 and TRBJ2-2; possibly TRBD1 for D (6 bases). Deletions cut 5 bases from V and 3 bases from J, with 10 bases between. The CDR3 totals 14 residues. The germline V gene encodes CDR1 SNHLY and CDR2 FYNNEI. CDR3 amino acids: CASSYRVYTGELFF. CDR3 nucleotides: TGTGCCAGCAGTTACAGGGTTTACACCGGGGAGCTGTTTTTT.

The chain employs TRBV12-3 or TRBV12-4 and TRBJ1-1; 10 nucleotides align to TRBD1. V lost 6 bases, J lost 10 bases, and 8 bases stayed unmatched. This CDR3 comprises 13 residues. CDR3 DNA: TGTGCCAGCAGGACAGGGGGCTCTCTTGGAGCTTTCTTT. Amino acids: CASRTGGSLGAFF.

The chain has TRBV5-5 and TRBJ1-5, with D possibly matching TRBD1 (6 bases). The germline V gene has CDR1 SGHKS and CDR2 YYEKEE (reference sequence). The ends were cut back, 0 bases at V and 1 base at J, with 14 bases in the middle. The CDR3 spans 17 residues. This CDR3 is CASSLDVTQGSNQPQHF. The CDR3 DNA reads as TGTGCCAGCAGCTTGGACGTTACACAGGGAAGCAATCAGCCCCAGCATTTT. The full variable domain, with the rest looked up from reference TRBV5-5 and TRBJ1-5, is DAGVTQSPTHLIKTRGQQVTLRCSPISGHKSVSWYQQVLGQGPQFIFQYYEKEERGRGNFPDRFSARQFPNYSSELNVNALLLGDSALYLCASSLDVTQGSNQPQHFGDGTRLSIL.

V is TRBV28 and J is TRBJ2-7; D remains ambiguous. CDR3 length equals 15 residues. From germline, CDR1 is MDHEN and CDR2 SYDVKM. Between the trimmed V and J ends, which lost 3 bases and 1 base, there was a span of 13 bases. The CDR3, as DNA: TGTGCCAGCAGTTTCTCCGGGTATCCTTCCTACGAGCAGTACTTC. Its translation: CASSFSGYPSYEQYF.